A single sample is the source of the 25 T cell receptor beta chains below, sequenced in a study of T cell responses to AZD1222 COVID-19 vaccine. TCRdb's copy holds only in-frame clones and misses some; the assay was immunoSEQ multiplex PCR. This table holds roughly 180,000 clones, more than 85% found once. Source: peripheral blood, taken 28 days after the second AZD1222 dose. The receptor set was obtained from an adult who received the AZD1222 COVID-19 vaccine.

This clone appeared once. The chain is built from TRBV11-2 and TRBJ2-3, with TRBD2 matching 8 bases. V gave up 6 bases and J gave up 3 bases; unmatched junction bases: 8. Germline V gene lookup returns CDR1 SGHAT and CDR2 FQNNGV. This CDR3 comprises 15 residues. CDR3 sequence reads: CASSPWGGGTDTQYF. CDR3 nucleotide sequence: TGTGCCAGCAGTCCCTGGGGCGGGGGGACAGATACGCAGTATTTT.

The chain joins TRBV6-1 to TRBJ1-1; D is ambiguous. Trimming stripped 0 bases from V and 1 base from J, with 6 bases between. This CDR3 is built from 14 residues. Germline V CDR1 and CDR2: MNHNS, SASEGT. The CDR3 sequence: CASSEAGENTEAFF. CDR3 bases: TGTGCCAGCAGTGAAGCCGGGGAGAACACTGAAGCTTTCTTT.

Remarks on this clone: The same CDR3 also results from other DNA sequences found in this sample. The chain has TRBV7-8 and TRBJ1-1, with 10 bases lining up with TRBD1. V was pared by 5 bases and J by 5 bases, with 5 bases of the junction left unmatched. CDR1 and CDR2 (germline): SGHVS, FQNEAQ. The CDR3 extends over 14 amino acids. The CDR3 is CASSPRDRGTEAFF. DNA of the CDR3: TGTGCCAGCAGCCCCCGGGACAGGGGAACTGAAGCTTTCTTT.

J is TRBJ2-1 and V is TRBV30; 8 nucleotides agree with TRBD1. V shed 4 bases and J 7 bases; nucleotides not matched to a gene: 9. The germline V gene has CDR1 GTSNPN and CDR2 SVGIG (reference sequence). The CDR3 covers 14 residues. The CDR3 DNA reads TGTGCCTGGACCGGGACAGGTTTTTTGAATGAGCAGTTCTTC. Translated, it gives CAWTGTGFLNEQFF.

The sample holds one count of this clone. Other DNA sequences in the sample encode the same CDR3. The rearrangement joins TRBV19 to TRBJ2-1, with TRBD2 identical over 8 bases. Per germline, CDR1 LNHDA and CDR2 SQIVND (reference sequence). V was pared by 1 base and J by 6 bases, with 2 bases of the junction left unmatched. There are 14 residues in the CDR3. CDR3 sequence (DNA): TGTGCCAGTAGTATAGCGGGAGGGCCCAATGAGCAGTTCTTC. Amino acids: CASSIAGGPNEQFF.

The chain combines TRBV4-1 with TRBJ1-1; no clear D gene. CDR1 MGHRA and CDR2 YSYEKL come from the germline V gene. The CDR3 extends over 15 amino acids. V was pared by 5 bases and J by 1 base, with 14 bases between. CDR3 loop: CASSLRGFGNTEAFF. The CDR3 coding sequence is TGCGCCAGCAGCTTAAGAGGCTTCGGGAACACTGAAGCTTTCTTT.

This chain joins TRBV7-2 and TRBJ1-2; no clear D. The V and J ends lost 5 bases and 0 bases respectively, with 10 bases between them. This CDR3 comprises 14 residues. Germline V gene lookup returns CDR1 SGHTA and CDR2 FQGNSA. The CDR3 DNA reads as TGTGCCAGCAGCCCAGCCCATACTAACTATGGCTACACCTTC. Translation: CASSPAHTNYGYTF.

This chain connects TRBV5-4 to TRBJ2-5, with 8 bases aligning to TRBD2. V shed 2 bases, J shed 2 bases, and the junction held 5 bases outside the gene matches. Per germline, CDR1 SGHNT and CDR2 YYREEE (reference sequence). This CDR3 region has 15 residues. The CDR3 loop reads CASSFRGLAQETQYF. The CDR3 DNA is TGTGCCAGCAGCTTCAGAGGACTAGCTCAAGAGACCCAGTACTTC.

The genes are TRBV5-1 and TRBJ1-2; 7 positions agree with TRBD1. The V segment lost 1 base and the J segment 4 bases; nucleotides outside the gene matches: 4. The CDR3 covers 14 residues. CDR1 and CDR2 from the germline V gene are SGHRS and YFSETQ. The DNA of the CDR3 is TGCGCCAGCAGCTTGTCAGGGGGAACCTATGGCTACACCTTC. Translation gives CASSLSGGTYGYTF.

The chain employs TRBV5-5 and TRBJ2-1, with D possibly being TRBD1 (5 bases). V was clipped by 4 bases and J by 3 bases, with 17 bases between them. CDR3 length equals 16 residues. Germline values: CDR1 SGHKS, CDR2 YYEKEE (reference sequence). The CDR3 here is CASSHYLDRVYNEQFF. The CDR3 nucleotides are TGTGCCAGCAGCCACTACCTCGACAGAGTCTACAATGAGCAGTTCTTC. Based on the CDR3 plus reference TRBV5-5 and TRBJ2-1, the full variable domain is DAGVTQSPTHLIKTRGQQVTLRCSPISGHKSVSWYQQVLGQGPQFIFQYYEKEERGRGNFPDRFSARQFPNYSSELNVNALLLGDSALYLCASSHYLDRVYNEQFFGPGTRLTVL.

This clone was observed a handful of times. CDR3 residues: CASSQIPPLAGVNEQFF. The CDR3 nucleotides read TGTGCCAGCAGTCAAATACCCCCGCTAGCGGGGGTAAATGAGCAGTTCTTC. V usage is TRBV2 and J usage is TRBJ2-1, with 10 positions matching TRBD2. The CDR3 loop spans 17 amino acids. Looked up from germline, CDR1 is SNHLY and CDR2 is FYNNEI. The trim removed 5 bases at V and 7 bases at J, leaving 14 bases unmatched. Full variable domain (missing parts from reference TRBV2 and TRBJ2-1): EPEVTQTPSHQVTQMGQEVILRCVPISNHLYFYWYRQILGQKVEFLVSFYNNEISEKSEIFDDQFSVERPDGSNFTLKIRSTKLEDSAMYFCASSQIPPLAGVNEQFFGPGTRLTVL.

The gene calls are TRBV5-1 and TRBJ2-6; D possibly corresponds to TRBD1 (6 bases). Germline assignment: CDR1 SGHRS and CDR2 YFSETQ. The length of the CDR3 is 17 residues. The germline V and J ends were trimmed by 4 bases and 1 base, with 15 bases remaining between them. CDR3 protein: CASSRPQTGSGANVLTF. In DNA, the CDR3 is TGCGCCAGCAGCAGACCGCAAACAGGGTCTGGGGCCAACGTCCTGACTTTC.

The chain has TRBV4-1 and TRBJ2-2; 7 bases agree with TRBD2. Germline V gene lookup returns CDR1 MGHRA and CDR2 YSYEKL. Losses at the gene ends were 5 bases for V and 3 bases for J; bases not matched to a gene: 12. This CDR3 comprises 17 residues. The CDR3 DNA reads TGCGCCAGCAGCTCCCCGGCCGCGGGGGAATACACCGGGGAGCTGTTTTTT. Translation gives CASSSPAAGEYTGELFF.

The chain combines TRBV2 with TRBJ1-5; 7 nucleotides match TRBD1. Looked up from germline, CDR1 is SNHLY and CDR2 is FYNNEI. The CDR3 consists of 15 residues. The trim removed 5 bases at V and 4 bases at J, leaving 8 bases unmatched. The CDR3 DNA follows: TGTGCCAGCAGTTTCACAACAGGGGAGAATCAGCCCCAGCATTTT. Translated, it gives CASSFTTGENQPQHF.

The CDR3 coding sequence is TGTGCCAGCAGCCTTGGACAGAACCCGTTGAACACTGAAGCTTTCTTT. The encoded protein is CASSLGQNPLNTEAFF. The gene calls are TRBV4-2 and TRBJ1-1, with a tentative D call TRBD1 (6 bases). The CDR3 extends over 16 amino acids. The germline V gene has CDR1 LGHNA and CDR2 YNFKEQ. V lost 4 bases to trimming and J lost 0 bases, with 15 bases between them.

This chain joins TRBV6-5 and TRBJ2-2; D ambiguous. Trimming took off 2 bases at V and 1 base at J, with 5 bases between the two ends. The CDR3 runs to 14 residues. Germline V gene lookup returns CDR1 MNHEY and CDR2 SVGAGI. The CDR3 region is CASSYRRNTGELFF. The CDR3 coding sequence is TGTGCCAGCAGTTACAGGCGGAACACCGGGGAGCTGTTTTTT.

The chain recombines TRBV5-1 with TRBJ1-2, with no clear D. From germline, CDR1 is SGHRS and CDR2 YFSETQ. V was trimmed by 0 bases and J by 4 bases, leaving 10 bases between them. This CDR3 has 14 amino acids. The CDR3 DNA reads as TGCGCCAGCAGCTTGGGTCGGCCGATCTATGGCTACACCTTC. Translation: CASSLGRPIYGYTF.

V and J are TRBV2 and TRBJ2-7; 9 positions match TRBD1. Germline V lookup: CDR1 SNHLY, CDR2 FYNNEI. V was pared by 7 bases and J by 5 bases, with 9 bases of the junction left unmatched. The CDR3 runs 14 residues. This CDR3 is CASNIQGAGDEQYF. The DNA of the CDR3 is TGTGCCAGCAACATACAGGGGGCGGGTGACGAGCAGTACTTC.

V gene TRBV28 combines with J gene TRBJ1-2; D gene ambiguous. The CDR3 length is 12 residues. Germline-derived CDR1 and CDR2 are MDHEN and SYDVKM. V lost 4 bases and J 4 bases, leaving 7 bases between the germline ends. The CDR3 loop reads CASSSTPYGYTF. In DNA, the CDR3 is TGTGCCAGCAGTTCGACACCCTATGGCTACACCTTC.

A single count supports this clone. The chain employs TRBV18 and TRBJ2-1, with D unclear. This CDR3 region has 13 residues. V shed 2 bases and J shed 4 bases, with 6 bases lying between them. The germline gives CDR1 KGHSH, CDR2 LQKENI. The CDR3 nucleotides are TGTGCCAGCTCACCAAGCAGGTACAATGAGCAGTTCTTC. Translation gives CASSPSRYNEQFF.

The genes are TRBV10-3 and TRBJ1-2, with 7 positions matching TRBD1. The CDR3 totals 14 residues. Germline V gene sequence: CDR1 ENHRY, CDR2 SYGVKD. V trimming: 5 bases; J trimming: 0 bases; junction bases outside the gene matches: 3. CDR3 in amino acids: CAISWTGTNYGYTF. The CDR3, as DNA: TGTGCCATCAGTTGGACAGGTACTAACTATGGCTACACCTTC.

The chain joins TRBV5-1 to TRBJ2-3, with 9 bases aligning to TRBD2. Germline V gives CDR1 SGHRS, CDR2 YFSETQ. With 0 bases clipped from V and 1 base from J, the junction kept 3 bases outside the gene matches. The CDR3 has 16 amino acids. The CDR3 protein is CASSLVGTSRTDTQYF. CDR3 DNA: TGCGCCAGCAGCTTGGTAGGGACTAGCCGCACAGATACGCAGTATTTT.

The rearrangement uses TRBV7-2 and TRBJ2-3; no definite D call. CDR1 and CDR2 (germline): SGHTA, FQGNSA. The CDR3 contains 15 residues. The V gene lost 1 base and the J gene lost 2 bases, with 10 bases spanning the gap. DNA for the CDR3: TGTGCCAGCAGCTTAGGGCGGTGGGACACAGATACGCAGTATTTT. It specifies CASSLGRWDTDTQYF. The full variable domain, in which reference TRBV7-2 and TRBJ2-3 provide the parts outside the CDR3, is GAGVSQSPSNKVTEKGKDVELRCDPISGHTALYWYRQSLGQGLEFLIYFQGNSAPDKSGLPSDRFSAERTGGSVSTLTIQRTQQEDSAVYLCASSLGRWDTDTQYFGPGTRLTVL.

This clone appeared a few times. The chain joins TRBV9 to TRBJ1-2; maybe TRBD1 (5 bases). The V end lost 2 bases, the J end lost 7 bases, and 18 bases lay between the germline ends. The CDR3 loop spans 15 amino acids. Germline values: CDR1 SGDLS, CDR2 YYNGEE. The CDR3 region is CASSVQGSNKAGYTF. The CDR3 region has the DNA TGTGCCAGCAGCGTGCAGGGATCGAATAAGGCTGGCTACACCTTC.

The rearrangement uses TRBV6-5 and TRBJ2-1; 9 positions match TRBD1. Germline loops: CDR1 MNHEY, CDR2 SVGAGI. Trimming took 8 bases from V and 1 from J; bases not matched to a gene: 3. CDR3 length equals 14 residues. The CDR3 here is CASADRGSYNEQFF. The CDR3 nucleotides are TGTGCCAGCGCCGACAGGGGGTCCTACAATGAGCAGTTCTTC.